This T cell receptor beta chain was found in a study of T cells in Graves' hyperthyroidism and ophthalmopathy. The ends were cut back, 0 bases at V and 4 bases at J, with 9 bases in the middle. In germline, CDR1 is GTSNPN, CDR2 SVGIG (reference sequence). CDR3 length equals 13 residues. The TCR beta CDR3 regions underwent amplification using RNA transcripts as the source. RT-PCR in the first round (using the HTBI primer set) targeted the TCR CDR3. MiXCR, applied by TCRdb to the multiplex PCR reads, yields one record per CDR3 protein. The data show hundreds of thousands of distinct CDR3 sequences, 13% to 15% seen once. Many counts were recorded for this clonotype.

This clonotype was sampled from a woman between 50 and 59 years old with Graves' ophthalmopathy. This chain uses TRBV30 with TRBJ1-2; D possibly corresponds to TRBD1 (5 bases). The sample consisted of blood. CDR3 sequence reads: CAWSVQDSYGYTF. In DNA, the CDR3 is TGTGCCTGGAGTGTCCAAGACAGCTATGGCTACACCTTC.